This T cell receptor beta chain was documented in a study of CD8+ T cells in alopecia areata. For the study at large: Treated patients' severity was scored by percentage of affected scalp area.

RNA extraction and reverse transcription yielded cDNA as sequencing template. TCRdb's table, derived via immunoSEQ multiplex PCR, lists solely in-frame clones and lacks some. This repertoire shows about 190,000 clones, 64% found once; its top ten account for more than 3.5%. Treatment described: oral pan-JAK inhibitor, 5-10 mg twice daily. A note on this clone: Its antigen is not identified.

Findings of the study overall: Tofacitinib significantly reduced both scalp clonality and expanded CD8+ clones among the top 100. Mice gave a clearer picture of TCR sharing than patients did, possibly for HLA-related reasons.

Trimming left V 3 bases short and J 8 bases short, with 19 bases between. The germline CDR1 and CDR2 sequences are SGHTA and FQGNSA. The CDR3 is 15 residues long. This TCR was sampled from a human donor with alopecia areata. V gene TRBV7-2 combines with J gene TRBJ1-2; D may be TRBD1 (6 bases). Sequenced material: CD4+ T cells sorted from blood, taken at week 4, from a patient treated with tofacitinib. The CDR3 sequence is CASSFSGQGKGGYTF. CDR3 bases: TGTGCCAGCAGCTTTAGCGGGCAGGGGAAGGGCGGCTACACCTTC.